These 6 T cell receptor beta chains share one sample of origin, sequenced in a study of T cell repertoires in cytomegalovirus infection. Each CDR3 protein is one row after TCRdb ran MiXCR on the reads. The repertoire holds about 890,000 distinct CDR3 sequences, with about a third as singletons. Their antigens remain unidentified. Material: cultured CD8+ T cells from PBMCs, obtained from culture after CMV antigen stimulation. These receptors all stem from a human donor in good health (CMV status not recorded). Some clones in this sample may be carry-over from other donors' samples.

The sample holds a few counts of this clonotype. V and J are TRBV27 and TRBJ2-5, with TRBD2 as a possible D gene (5 bases). Trimming removed 8 bases from V and 2 bases from J, with 12 bases in between. The CDR3 sequence is 13 residues long. Germline lookup yields CDR1 MNHEY and CDR2 SMNVEV (reference sequence). CDR3 sequence: CASSRRLQETQYF. CDR3 DNA sequence: TGTGCCAGCTCTCGGAGGCTTCAAGAGACCCAGTACTTC.

This clonotype turned up a few times. The chain recombines TRBV5-6 with TRBJ2-7, with D tentatively TRBD2 (6 bases). The CDR3 length is 16 residues. Germline V gives CDR1 SGHDT, CDR2 YYEEEE. V lost 3 bases to trimming and J lost 6 bases, with 22 bases between them. The CDR3 loop is CASSSSVDGDGGEQYV. CDR3 nucleotides: TGTGCCAGCAGCTCTTCCGTTGACGGGGACGGGGGCGAGCAGTACGTC.

This clonotype was found a few times. This sequence joins TRBV7-6 and TRBJ1-6; D not resolved. The germline V gene encodes CDR1 SGHVS and CDR2 FNYEAQ. Trimming shortened V by 6 bases and J by 10 bases, and 22 bases separated the two germline ends. CDR3 length equals 16 residues. The CDR3 bases are TGTGCCAGCAGTTTCCTGGCTGCAGGATTTCGGTCACCCCTCCACTTT. It is translated as CASSFLAAGFRSPLHF.

The V and J genes are TRBV28 and TRBJ2-7; D is perhaps TRBD1 or TRBD2 (5 bases each). There are 14 residues in the CDR3. V lost 7 bases, J lost 5 bases, and 18 bases lay in between. Germline assignment: CDR1 MDHEN and CDR2 SYDVKM. The CDR3 sequence: CASTSPTRGDEQYV. CDR3 sequence (DNA): TGTGCCAGCACCTCTCCCACCCGGGGCGACGAGCAGTACGTC.

This clonotype was found many times. The chain carries TRBV7-8 and TRBJ2-2, with TRBD1 identical over 7 bases. This CDR3 has 13 residues. Looked up from germline, CDR1 is SGHVS and CDR2 is FQNEAQ. With V trimmed by 6 bases and J by 7 bases, 5 bases remained unmatched. The CDR3 DNA follows: TGTGCCAGCAGTCTACAGGGGATCGGGGAGCTGTTTTTT. This gives the protein CASSLQGIGELFF.

This clonotype was found a few times. V is TRBV19 and J is TRBJ1-1, with 10 bases aligning to TRBD1. CDR3 size: 17 residues. Looked up from germline, CDR1 is LNHDA and CDR2 is SQIVND (reference sequence). The V and J ends lost 0 bases and 3 bases, in that order; junction bases with no gene match: 7. The CDR3: CASSIEVGQGTYTEAFF. The DNA of the CDR3 is TGTGCCAGTAGTATAGAAGTGGGACAGGGGACGTACACTGAAGCTTTCTTT.